The next 10 T cell receptor beta chains were all read from a single sample in a study of blood T cell repertoires in COVID-19. TCRdb keeps only in-frame clones here, not all; method: immunoSEQ multiplex PCR. The data hold under 450,000 clones, with roughly 90% observed a single time. Sequenced input: peripheral blood. The origin of the receptors is a woman aged 40 to 50 with COVID-19, enrolled during active disease.

The V gene is TRBV7-9, the J gene TRBJ1-5, with unresolved D. The CDR3 covers 13 residues. The ends were cut back, 3 bases at V and 6 bases at J, with 9 bases in the middle. The germline V gene encodes CDR1 SEHNR and CDR2 FQNEAQ (reference sequence). CDR3 amino acids: CASSFWGGQPQHF. The CDR3 coding sequence is TGTGCCAGCAGCTTCTGGGGAGGTCAGCCCCAGCATTTT.

The chain recombines TRBV19 with TRBJ1-5; D perhaps matches TRBD1 (6 bases). Germline V gene data show CDR1 as LNHDA and CDR2 as SQIVND (reference sequence). This CDR3 comprises 14 residues. The V end was cut by 3 bases, the J end by 5 bases, with 11 bases between. CDR3 in DNA: TGTGCCAGTAGTATCGGGACAAGGCATCAGCCCCAGCATTTT. Protein sequence: CASSIGTRHQPQHF.

The rearrangement links TRBV28 to TRBJ1-6; a weak D match, TRBD1 (5 bases). Trimming removed 3 bases from V and 0 bases from J, with 15 bases in between. Germline V gene data show CDR1 as MDHEN and CDR2 as SYDVKM. The CDR3 loop spans 18 amino acids. The CDR3 DNA reads as TGTGCCAGCAGTTTCGGCCGAACAGGTAGCTCCTATAATTCACCCCTCCACTTT. Protein: CASSFGRTGSSYNSPLHF.

This clone showed up just once. The genes are TRBV27 and TRBJ1-1, with a tentative D call TRBD1 (5 bases). V dropped 0 bases and J dropped 3 bases, with 11 bases sitting between them. Germline CDR1 MNHEY, CDR2 SMNVEV (reference sequence). This CDR3 spans 15 amino acids. The CDR3 DNA reads TGTGCCAGCAGTTTATCGTTGGGGGGTTACACTGAAGCTTTCTTT. The encoded protein is CASSLSLGGYTEAFF.

This clone was found once. This chain uses TRBV21-1 with TRBJ2-1; the table calls TRBD2, which could not be checked here. TRBV21-1 is termed a pseudogene. The CDR3 runs to 18 residues. The CDR3 spells CASSKVGEVWREKEGEFF. The CDR3 DNA follows: TGTGCCAGCAGCAAAGTTGGGGAAGTTTGGCGGGAGAAGGAAGGCGAGTTCTTC.

For the CDR3, the DNA is TGTGCCAGCAGTTATGGACAGGGAAACTATGGCTACACCTTC. As protein: CASSYGQGNYGYTF. The chain employs TRBV28 and TRBJ1-2, with TRBD1 identical over 8 bases. The CDR3 has 14 residues. Germline V gene lookup returns CDR1 MDHEN and CDR2 SYDVKM. The V gene end was trimmed by 4 bases and the J gene end by 2 bases; junction bases not matched to a gene: 3.

The table lists this clone with a count of one. V and J are TRBV9 and TRBJ1-1; a possible D gene is TRBD1 (6 bases). V was cut by 3 bases and J by 4 bases, with 10 bases left in between. The V gene's germline CDR1 is SGDLS and CDR2 YYNGEE. The CDR3 extends over 13 amino acids. The CDR3 reads CASSASGATEAFF. The CDR3 region has the DNA TGTGCCAGCAGCGCCTCAGGGGCCACTGAAGCTTTCTTT.

The CDR3 region is CASSPASGTGIYNEQFF. The CDR3 bases are TGTGCCAGCTCACCAGCCTCCGGGACAGGTATATACAATGAGCAGTTCTTC. The chain links TRBV18 to TRBJ2-1, with 8 nucleotides matching TRBD1. The V segment lost 2 bases and the J segment 4 bases; nucleotides outside the gene matches: 10. Looked up from germline, CDR1 is KGHSH and CDR2 is LQKENI. This CDR3 is built from 17 residues.

CDR3 residues: CASSQVREHLYEQYF. CDR3 sequence (DNA): TGTGCCAGCAGCCAAGTTCGGGAGCACCTCTACGAGCAGTACTTC. The chain uses TRBV14 and TRBJ2-7, with D maybe TRBD2 (6 bases). The CDR3 spans 15 residues. V was trimmed by 1 base and J by 3 bases, leaving 13 bases between them. Germline V gene sequence: CDR1 SGHDN, CDR2 FVKESK.

This sequence joins TRBV3-1 (or the pseudogene TRBV3-2) and TRBJ2-5; 12 bases map to TRBD1. With V trimmed by 4 bases and J by 5 bases, 8 bases remained unmatched. CDR1 and CDR2 (germline): LGHDT, YNNKEL (reference sequence). CDR3 size: 16 residues. The CDR3 loop is CASSRWGTGGLETQYF. In DNA form, the CDR3 reads TGTGCCAGCAGCCGGTGGGGGACAGGGGGCCTGGAGACCCAGTACTTC.